This T cell receptor beta chain emerged from a study of cytomegalovirus exposure and HLA in healthy donors. Broader study findings: When analyzed later, the rates of TCR association showed variation by HLA locus, with DRB1 the most and HLA-C the fewest. CMV serostatus stood as the only immune exposure information on hand.

60 Vbeta and 13 Jbeta primers were used in PCR. Data came from immunoSEQ multiplex PCR; TCRdb stores just in-frame clones and leaves some out. The sample has some 120,000 clones, 75% to 85% seen once. CDR3 length: 13 residues. V was trimmed by 3 bases and J by 6 bases, leaving 11 bases between them. Germline assignment: CDR1 SEHNR and CDR2 FQNEAQ (reference sequence). A single count supports this clone. Its antigen is currently unknown. The sequenced material came from PBMCs. V usage is TRBV7-9 and J usage is TRBJ1-2, with D possibly matching TRBD1 (5 bases). The receptor was derived from a male donor in good health and CMV-seropositive. The CDR3 nucleotides read TGTGCCAGCAGCTTTAGGGGAGGGAATGGCTACACCTTC. Translation: CASSFRGGNGYTF.